This TCR beta chain was sequenced in a study of blood T cell repertoires in COVID-19. At the level of the study: T cells, B-cell-depleted T cells, or PBMCs supplied cDNA or gDNA.

In the original workflow: It was from reference gene primer amplification that nucleated cell counts were estimated. TCRdb's table, derived via immunoSEQ multiplex PCR, lists solely in-frame clones and lacks some. D and trimming were read from the DNA, whereas the V and J calls and clone size are those reported in that table. Altogether around 63,000 clones are present, over 75% being singletons, with the ten largest covering approximately 7%. Germline V gives CDR1 LNHNV, CDR2 YYDKDF (reference sequence). The CDR3 spans 18 residues. V lost 2 bases to trimming and J lost 7 bases, with 23 bases between them.

The sample was peripheral blood. The clonotype comes from a man in his 60s with acute or convalescent COVID-19. The gene calls are TRBV15 and TRBJ1-4; TRBD1 is a possible D gene (5 bases). The CDR3 DNA reads as TGTGCCACCAGCAGATTCCAGCCTGGTGCGGGGCAGGGTGAAAAACTGTTTTTT. Its translation is CATSRFQPGAGQGEKLFF.